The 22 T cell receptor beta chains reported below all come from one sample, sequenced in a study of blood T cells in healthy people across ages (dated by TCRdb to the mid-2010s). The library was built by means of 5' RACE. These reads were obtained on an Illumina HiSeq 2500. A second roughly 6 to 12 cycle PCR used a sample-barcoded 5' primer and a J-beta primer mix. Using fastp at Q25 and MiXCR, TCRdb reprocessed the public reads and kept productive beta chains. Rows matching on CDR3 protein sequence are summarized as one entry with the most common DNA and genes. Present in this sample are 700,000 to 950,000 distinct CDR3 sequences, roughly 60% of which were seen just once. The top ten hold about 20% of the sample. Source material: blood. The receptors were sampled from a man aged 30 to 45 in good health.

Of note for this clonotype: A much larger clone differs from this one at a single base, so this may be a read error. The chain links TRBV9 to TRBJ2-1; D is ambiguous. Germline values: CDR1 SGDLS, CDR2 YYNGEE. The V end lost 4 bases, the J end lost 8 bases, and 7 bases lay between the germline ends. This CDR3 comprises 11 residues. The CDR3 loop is CASSRNDEQFF. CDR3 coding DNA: TGTGCCAGCAGCCGAAACGATGAGCAGTTCTTC. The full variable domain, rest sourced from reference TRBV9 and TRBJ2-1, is DSGVTQTPKHLITATGQRVTLRCSPRSGDLSVYWYQQSLDQGLQFLIQYYNGEERAKGNILERFSAQQFPDLHSELNLSSLELGDSALYFCASSRNDEQFFGPGTRLTVL.

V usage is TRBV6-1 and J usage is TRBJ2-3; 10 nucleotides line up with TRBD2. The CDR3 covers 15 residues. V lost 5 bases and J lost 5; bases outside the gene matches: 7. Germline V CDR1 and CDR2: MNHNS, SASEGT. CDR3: CASSNLAGAKDTQYF. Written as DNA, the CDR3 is TGTGCCAGCAGTAACCTAGCGGGAGCTAAAGATACGCAGTATTTT.

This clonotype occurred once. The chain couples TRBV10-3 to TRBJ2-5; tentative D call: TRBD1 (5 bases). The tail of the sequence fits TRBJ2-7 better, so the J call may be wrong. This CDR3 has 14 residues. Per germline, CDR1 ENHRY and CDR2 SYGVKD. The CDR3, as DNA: TGTGCCATAAAAAAGGGGCCGTTTGTGAACGAGCAGTACTTC. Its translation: CAIKKGPFVNEQYF.

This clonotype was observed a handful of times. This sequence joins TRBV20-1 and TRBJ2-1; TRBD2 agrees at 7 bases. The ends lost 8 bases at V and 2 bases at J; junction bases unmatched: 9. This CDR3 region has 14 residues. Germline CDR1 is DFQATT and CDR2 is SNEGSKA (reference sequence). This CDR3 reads CSHSGNTAYNEQFF. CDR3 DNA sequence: TGCAGTCACAGCGGGAATACGGCCTACAATGAGCAGTTCTTC.

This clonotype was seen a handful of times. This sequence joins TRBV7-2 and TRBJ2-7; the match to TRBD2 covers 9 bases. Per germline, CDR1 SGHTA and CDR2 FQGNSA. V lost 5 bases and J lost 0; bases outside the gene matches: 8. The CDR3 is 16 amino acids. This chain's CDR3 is CASSRGGTSNSYEQYF. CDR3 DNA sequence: TGTGCCAGCAGCCGGGGCGGGACTAGCAACTCCTACGAGCAGTACTTC.

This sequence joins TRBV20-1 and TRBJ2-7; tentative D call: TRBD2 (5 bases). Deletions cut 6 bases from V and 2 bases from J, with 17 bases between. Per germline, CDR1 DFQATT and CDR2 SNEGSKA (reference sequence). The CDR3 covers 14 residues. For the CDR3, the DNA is TGCAGTGCCGAACCTCCGGGATCCCCCTACGAGCAGTACTTC. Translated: CSAEPPGSPYEQYF.

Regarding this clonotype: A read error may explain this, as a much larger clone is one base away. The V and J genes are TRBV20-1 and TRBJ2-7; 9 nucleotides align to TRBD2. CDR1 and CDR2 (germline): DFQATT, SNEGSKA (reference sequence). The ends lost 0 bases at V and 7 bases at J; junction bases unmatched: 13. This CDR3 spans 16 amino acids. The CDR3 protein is CSARDHQRGDSGEQYF. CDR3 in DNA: TGCAGTGCTAGAGATCACCAGCGGGGGGATTCCGGTGAGCAGTACTTC.

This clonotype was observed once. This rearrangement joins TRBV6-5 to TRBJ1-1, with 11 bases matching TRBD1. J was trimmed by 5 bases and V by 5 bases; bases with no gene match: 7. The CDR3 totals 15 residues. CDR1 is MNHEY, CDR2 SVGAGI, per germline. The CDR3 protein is CASSTGDRGGTEAFF. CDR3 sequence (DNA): TGTGCCAGCAGTACCGGGGACAGGGGGGGGACTGAAGCTTTCTTT.

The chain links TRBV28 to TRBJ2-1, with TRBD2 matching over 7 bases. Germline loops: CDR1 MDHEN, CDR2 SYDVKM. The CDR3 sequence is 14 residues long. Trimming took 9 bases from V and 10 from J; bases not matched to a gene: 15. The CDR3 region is CASSLAAGDREQFF. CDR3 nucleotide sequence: TGTGCCAGTTCCCTAGCGGCGGGAGATCGGGAGCAGTTCTTC. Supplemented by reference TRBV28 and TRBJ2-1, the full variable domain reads DVKVTQSSRYLVKRTGEKVFLECVQDMDHENMFWYRQDPGLGLRLIYFSYDVKMKEKGDIPEGYSVSREKKERFSLILESASTNQTSMYLCASSLAAGDREQFFGPGTRLTVL.

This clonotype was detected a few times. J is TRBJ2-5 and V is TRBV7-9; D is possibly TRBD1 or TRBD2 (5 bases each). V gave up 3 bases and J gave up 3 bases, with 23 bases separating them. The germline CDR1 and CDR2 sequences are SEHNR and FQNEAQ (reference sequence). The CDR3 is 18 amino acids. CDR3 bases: TGTGCCAGCAGCTTTTCTCCAGGGAGTAGGGCAGGGAAAGAGACCCAGTACTTC. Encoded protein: CASSFSPGSRAGKETQYF.

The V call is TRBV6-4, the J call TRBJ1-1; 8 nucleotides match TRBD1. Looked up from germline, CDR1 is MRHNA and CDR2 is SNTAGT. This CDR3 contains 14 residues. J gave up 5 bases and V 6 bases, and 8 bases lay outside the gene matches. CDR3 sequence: CASSEATGETEAFF. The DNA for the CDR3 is TGTGCCAGCAGCGAAGCGACAGGGGAAACTGAAGCTTTCTTT.

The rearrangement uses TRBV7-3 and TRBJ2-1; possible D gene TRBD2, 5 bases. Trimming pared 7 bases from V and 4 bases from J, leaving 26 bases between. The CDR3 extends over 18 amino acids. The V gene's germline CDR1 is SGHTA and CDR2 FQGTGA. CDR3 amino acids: CASTDPRSTSGRYNEQFF. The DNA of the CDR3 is TGTGCCAGCACAGACCCCAGAAGTACAAGTGGGAGATACAATGAGCAGTTCTTC. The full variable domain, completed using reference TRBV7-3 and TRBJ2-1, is GAGVSQTPSNKVTEKGKYVELRCDPISGHTALYWYRQSLGQGPEFLIYFQGTGAADDSGLPNDRFFAVRPEGSVSTLKIQRTERGDSAVYLCASTDPRSTSGRYNEQFFGPGTRLTVL.

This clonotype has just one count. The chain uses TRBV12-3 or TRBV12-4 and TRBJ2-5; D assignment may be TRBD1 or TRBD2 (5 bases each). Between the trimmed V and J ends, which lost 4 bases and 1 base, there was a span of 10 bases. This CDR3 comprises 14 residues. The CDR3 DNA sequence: TGTGCCAGCAGTTCGGGGCCAGCCCAAGAGACCCAGTACTTC. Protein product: CASSSGPAQETQYF.

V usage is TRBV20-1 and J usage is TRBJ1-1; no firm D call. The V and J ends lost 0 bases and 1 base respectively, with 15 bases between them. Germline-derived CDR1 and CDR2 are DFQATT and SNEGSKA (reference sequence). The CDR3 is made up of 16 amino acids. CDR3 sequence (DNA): TGCAGTGCTAGAGATCAGTCTAGGGCCAAGAACACTGAAGCTTTCTTT. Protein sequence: CSARDQSRAKNTEAFF.

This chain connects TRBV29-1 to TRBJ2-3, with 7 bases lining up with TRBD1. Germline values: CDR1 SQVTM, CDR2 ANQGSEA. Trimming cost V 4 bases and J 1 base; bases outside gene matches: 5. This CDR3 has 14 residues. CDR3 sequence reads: CSVGGTVRTDTQYF. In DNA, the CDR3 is TGCAGCGTTGGAGGGACAGTCCGCACAGATACGCAGTATTTT.

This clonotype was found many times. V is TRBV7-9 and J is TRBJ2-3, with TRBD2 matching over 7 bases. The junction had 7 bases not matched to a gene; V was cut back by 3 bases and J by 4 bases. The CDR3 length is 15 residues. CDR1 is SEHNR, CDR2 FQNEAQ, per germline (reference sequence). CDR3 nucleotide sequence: TGTGCCAGCAGCTTTCCGGCAGGGAGGGCAGATACGCAGTATTTT. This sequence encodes CASSFPAGRADTQYF.

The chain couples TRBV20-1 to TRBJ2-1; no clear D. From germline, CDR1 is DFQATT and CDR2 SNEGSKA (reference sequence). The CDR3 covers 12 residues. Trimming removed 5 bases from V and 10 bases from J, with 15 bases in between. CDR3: CSAPSGYAEQFF. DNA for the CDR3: TGCAGTGCTCCCTCAGGCTACGCCGAGCAGTTCTTC.

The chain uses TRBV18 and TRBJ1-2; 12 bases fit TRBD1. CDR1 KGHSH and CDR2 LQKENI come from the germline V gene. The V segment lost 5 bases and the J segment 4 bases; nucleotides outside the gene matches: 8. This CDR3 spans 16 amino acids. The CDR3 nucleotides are TGTGCCAGCTCATCGGGACAGGGGGCGCAAGTCTATGGCTACACCTTC. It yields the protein CASSSGQGAQVYGYTF.

In DNA form, the CDR3 reads TGCAGTGCCAGAATGGGTTCCTACGAGCAGTACTTC. Protein product: CSARMGSYEQYF. V usage is TRBV20-1 and J usage is TRBJ2-7; unclear D gene. CDR1 and CDR2 (germline): DFQATT, SNEGSKA (reference sequence). This CDR3 comprises 12 residues. V was trimmed by 6 bases and J by 1 base, leaving 10 bases between them.

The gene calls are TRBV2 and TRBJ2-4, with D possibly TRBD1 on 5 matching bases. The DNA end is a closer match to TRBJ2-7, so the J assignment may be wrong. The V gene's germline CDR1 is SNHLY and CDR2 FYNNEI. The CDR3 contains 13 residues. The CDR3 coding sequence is TGTGCCAGCAGCCCCCCAGGGTGGCACGAGCAGTACTTC. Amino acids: CASSPPGWHEQYF.

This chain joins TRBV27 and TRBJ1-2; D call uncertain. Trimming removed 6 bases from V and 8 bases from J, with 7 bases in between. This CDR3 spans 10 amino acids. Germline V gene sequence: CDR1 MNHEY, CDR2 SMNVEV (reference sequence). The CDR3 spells CASSFWGYTF. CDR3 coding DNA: TGTGCCAGCAGCTTCTGGGGCTACACCTTC.

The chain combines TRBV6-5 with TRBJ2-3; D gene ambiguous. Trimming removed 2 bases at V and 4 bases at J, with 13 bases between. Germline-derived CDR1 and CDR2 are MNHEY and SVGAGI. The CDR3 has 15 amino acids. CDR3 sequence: CASSYLLSPSDTQYF. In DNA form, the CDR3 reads TGTGCCAGCAGTTACCTACTTAGTCCTTCAGATACGCAGTATTTT.